The 10 T cell receptor beta chains given below trace back to one sample, sequenced in a study of blood T cell repertoires in COVID-19. TCRdb keeps only in-frame clones here, not all; method: immunoSEQ multiplex PCR. The sample has around 60,000 clones; 65% to 90% are singletons. Sample: peripheral blood. Receptors were obtained from a woman aged 60-70 years with acute or convalescent COVID-19.

The chain combines TRBV5-1 with TRBJ1-5; D may be TRBD1 (5 bases). Deletions cut 4 bases from V and 8 bases from J, with 13 bases between. The germline CDR1 and CDR2 sequences are SGHRS and YFSETQ. CDR3 size: 13 residues. CDR3 nucleotide sequence: TGCGCCAGCAGCCTCGGCCCCAGGGAGCCCCAGCATTTT. Translation: CASSLGPREPQHF.

CDR3 protein: CASSRPPGLAGTDTQYF. As DNA, the CDR3 is TGTGCCAGCAGCCGTCCTCCGGGACTAGCGGGCACAGATACGCAGTATTTT. The rearrangement links TRBV7-9 to TRBJ2-3, with 11 bases lining up with TRBD2. Unmatched junction bases numbered 8, after V lost 5 bases and J lost 1 base. CDR1 is SEHNR and CDR2 is FQNEAQ in the germline V gene (reference sequence). The CDR3 extends over 17 amino acids.

This clone was seen once. The chain carries TRBV19 and TRBJ1-2; a weak D match, TRBD1 (5 bases). The V end was cut by 6 bases, the J end by 1 base, with 18 bases between. Germline loops: CDR1 LNHDA, CDR2 SQIVND (reference sequence). The CDR3 has 16 amino acids. Here the CDR3 reads CASRLGHSYNNYGYTF. The CDR3 DNA reads as TGTGCCAGTAGACTCGGACACTCGTATAATAACTATGGCTACACCTTC.

The chain has TRBV9 and TRBJ1-1; 7 bases agree with TRBD1. The CDR3 is 15 amino acids. Germline assignment: CDR1 SGDLS and CDR2 YYNGEE. V lost 4 bases and J lost 1; bases outside the gene matches: 7. This chain's CDR3 is CASSPWDSANTEAFF. For the CDR3, the DNA is TGTGCCAGCAGCCCCTGGGACAGCGCGAACACTGAAGCTTTCTTT.

The chain has TRBV14 and TRBJ2-7; 7 nucleotides line up with TRBD1. The V segment lost 5 bases and the J segment 2 bases; nucleotides outside the gene matches: 6. The CDR3 consists of 14 residues. Germline-derived CDR1 and CDR2 are SGHDN and FVKESK. For the CDR3, the DNA is TGTGCCAGCAGCGTTCAGACAGGGCCCTACGAGCAGTACTTC. Translating gives CASSVQTGPYEQYF.

The genes are TRBV6-5 and TRBJ1-3; no definite D call. Germline CDR1 reads MNHEY; CDR2 reads SVGAGI. The CDR3 length is 13 residues. Trimming removed 2 bases at V and 4 bases at J, with 6 bases between. The CDR3 spells CASSYEAGNTIYF. The CDR3 DNA follows: TGTGCCAGCAGTTACGAGGCAGGAAACACCATATATTTT.

This clone was seen a few times. V and J are TRBV19 and TRBJ1-1; a possible D gene is TRBD1 (6 bases). Per germline, CDR1 LNHDA and CDR2 SQIVND (reference sequence). The CDR3 has 14 amino acids. V was pared by 7 bases and J by 5 bases, with 17 bases between. In DNA form, the CDR3 reads TGTGCCAGTACCATGGGGGGGCGGGGAACTGAAGCTTTCTTT. Its translation: CASTMGGRGTEAFF. Full variable domain (remainder filled in from reference TRBV19 and TRBJ1-1): DGGITQSPKYLFRKEGQNVTLSCEQNLNHDAMYWYRQDPGQGLRLIYYSQIVNDFQKGDIAEGYSVSREKKESFPLTVTSAQKNPTAFYLCASTMGGRGTEAFFGQGTRLTVV.

The rearrangement joins TRBV3-1 (or the pseudogene TRBV3-2) to TRBJ1-4; the match to TRBD1 covers 8 bases. The trim removed 2 bases at V and 7 bases at J, leaving 3 bases unmatched. This CDR3 has 14 residues. Looked up from germline, CDR1 is LGHDT and CDR2 is YNNKEL (reference sequence). The CDR3 sequence is CASSQQDRGEKLFF. Written as DNA, the CDR3 is TGTGCCAGCAGCCAACAAGACAGGGGTGAAAAACTGTTTTTT.

The chain couples TRBV5-4 to TRBJ2-5, with D possibly matching TRBD1 (6 bases). CDR3 length: 14 residues. CDR1 SGHNT and CDR2 YYREEE come from the germline V gene (reference sequence). V lost 1 base and J 4 bases, leaving 11 bases between the germline ends. This CDR3 is CASSLYWGRETQYF. The DNA for the CDR3 is TGTGCCAGCAGCTTGTACTGGGGGCGAGAGACCCAGTACTTC.

V and J are TRBV5-1 and TRBJ1-1, with D perhaps matching TRBD1 (5 bases). The V end was cut by 3 bases, the J end by 2 bases, with 20 bases between. CDR3 length: 17 amino acids. Germline CDR1 reads SGHRS; CDR2 reads YFSETQ. In DNA, the CDR3 is TGCGCCAGCAGCTCAGGGTCAGGCCTTCAGGGAAACACTGAAGCTTTCTTT. Translated, it gives CASSSGSGLQGNTEAFF.